This T cell receptor (beta chain) is drawn from a study of T cell responses to AZD1222 COVID-19 vaccine. This CDR3 contains 14 residues. J lost 5 bases, V lost 5 bases, and 6 bases had no gene match. Germline V CDR1 and CDR2: LNHDA, SQIVND (reference sequence). TCRdb keeps only in-frame clones here, not all; method: immunoSEQ multiplex PCR. The data contain tens of thousands of clones, about nine tenths of them seen just once; the ten biggest clones take up roughly 2.5%. This receptor was identified in an adult in good health. The J gene is TRBJ1-2, the V gene TRBV19, with 9 bases that match TRBD1. Sequencing was performed on peripheral blood, taken on day 0 of AZD1222 vaccination. The CDR3 DNA reads TGTGCCAGTAGTCCGGGACAGGGACTATATGGCTACACCTTC. Residues: CASSPGQGLYGYTF.